These 27 T cell receptor beta chains came from one sample sequenced in a study of blood T cell repertoires in COVID-19. Here immunoSEQ multiplex PCR was the method, and the copy in TCRdb shows in-frame clones only, minus some. The table has about 310,000 clones, more than 75% seen once. Sequenced sample: peripheral blood. These receptors originate from a man between 65 and 85 years old with acute or convalescent COVID-19.

This chain joins TRBV11-2 and TRBJ2-2; D is uncertain. V shed 0 bases and J shed 6 bases, with 5 bases lying between them. Germline V gives CDR1 SGHAT, CDR2 FQNNGV. The CDR3 loop spans 13 amino acids. The CDR3: CASSLDLSGELFF. The CDR3 DNA follows: TGTGCCAGCAGCTTAGATTTATCCGGGGAGCTGTTTTTT.

The chain joins TRBV7-6 to TRBJ2-1, with 10 bases identical to TRBD1. V lost 5 bases and J lost 4; bases outside the gene matches: 5. This CDR3 region has 15 residues. Germline loops: CDR1 SGHVS, CDR2 FNYEAQ. The CDR3 DNA follows: TGTGCCAGCAGCGCTGGACAGGGGGGGTACAATGAGCAGTTCTTC. Translation gives CASSAGQGGYNEQFF.

V gene TRBV5-4 combines with J gene TRBJ2-3; TRBD2 matches at 10 bases. CDR1 and CDR2 from the germline V gene are SGHNT and YYREEE (reference sequence). Trimming at V came to 4 bases and at J to 4 bases, leaving 12 bases not matched to a gene. This CDR3 spans 17 amino acids. The CDR3 here is CASSGPGGAGGSDTQYF. The CDR3, as DNA: TGTGCCAGCAGCGGACCCGGCGGAGCGGGAGGGTCAGATACGCAGTATTTT.

This rearrangement joins TRBV11-1 to TRBJ1-1; 10 nucleotides align to TRBD1. There are 12 residues in the CDR3. Germline V gene sequence: CDR1 SGHAT, CDR2 FQDESV (reference sequence). The J segment lost 8 bases and the V segment lost 6 bases, leaving 3 bases of the junction unmatched. CDR3 in amino acids: CASRPGQGEAFF. The CDR3 nucleotides read TGTGCCAGCAGACCGGGACAGGGGGAAGCTTTCTTT.

A note on this clone: Other DNA sequences within the sample encode an identical CDR3. This chain connects TRBV2 to TRBJ2-7; D is uncertain. Looked up from germline, CDR1 is SNHLY and CDR2 is FYNNEI. V gave up 1 base and J gave up 4 bases, with 8 bases separating them. The CDR3 sequence is 13 residues long. The CDR3 region is CASSEGLAYEQYF. The CDR3 nucleotides read TGTGCCAGCAGTGAAGGGTTAGCTTACGAGCAGTACTTC.

This chain connects TRBV7-9 to TRBJ2-5; 7 bases agree with TRBD1. Trimming at V came to 7 bases and at J to 1 base, leaving 6 bases not matched to a gene. The CDR3 length is 14 residues. Germline assignment: CDR1 SEHNR and CDR2 FQNEAQ (reference sequence). The CDR3 loop reads CASTVGTVQETQYF. CDR3 nucleotide sequence: TGTGCCAGCACCGTCGGGACAGTCCAAGAGACCCAGTACTTC.

V is TRBV18 and J is TRBJ2-3, with 8 bases identical to TRBD1. After removal of 5 bases from V and 0 bases from J, the junction contained 13 bases not matched to a gene. CDR1 is KGHSH, CDR2 LQKENI, per germline. The CDR3 has 18 amino acids. DNA for the CDR3: TGTGCCAGCTCATCCATCCGAACAGGGGGAGCGAGCACAGATACGCAGTATTTT. Translation gives CASSSIRTGGASTDTQYF. Looking up the rest from reference TRBV18 and TRBJ2-3 gives the full variable domain: NAGVMQNPRHLVRRRGQEARLRCSPMKGHSHVYWYRQLPEEGLKFMVYLQKENIIDESGMPKERFSAEFPKEGPSILRIQQVVRGDSAAYFCASSSIRTGGASTDTQYFGPGTRLTVL.

The V and J genes are TRBV6-5 and TRBJ2-1; 8 positions match TRBD2. The CDR3 contains 16 residues. The V gene end was trimmed by 0 bases and the J gene end by 5 bases; junction bases not matched to a gene: 6. The germline V gene has CDR1 MNHEY and CDR2 SVGAGI. Here the CDR3 reads CASSYSIGSGDNEQFF. CDR3 in DNA: TGTGCCAGCAGTTACTCGATTGGTAGCGGGGACAATGAGCAGTTCTTC.

The chain has TRBV7-9 and TRBJ2-4, with D tentatively TRBD2 (5 bases). Germline V gene sequence: CDR1 SEHNR, CDR2 FQNEAQ (reference sequence). The V end was cut by 1 base, the J end by 3 bases, with 13 bases between. The CDR3 has 16 amino acids. This CDR3 is CASSLVPSLGKNIQYF. In DNA form, the CDR3 reads TGTGCCAGCAGCTTAGTTCCTAGCTTGGGCAAAAACATTCAGTACTTC.

The chain couples TRBV5-1 to TRBJ1-4; 9 nucleotides agree with TRBD1. This CDR3 contains 16 residues. Germline V gene lookup returns CDR1 SGHRS and CDR2 YFSETQ. V gave up 4 bases and J gave up 0 bases; unmatched junction bases: 4. The CDR3 DNA reads as TGCGCCAGCAGCCCGGGACAGGGAACAACTAATGAAAAACTGTTTTTT. Encoded protein: CASSPGQGTTNEKLFF.

This clone occurred once. CDR3 sequence (DNA): TGTGCCAGCAGTTTAGGAGGAAGGATGAACACTGAAGCTTTCTTT. As protein: CASSLGGRMNTEAFF. This chain joins TRBV28 and TRBJ1-1; no firm D call. CDR3 length: 15 residues. CDR1 and CDR2 from the germline V gene are MDHEN and SYDVKM. V was pared by 2 bases and J by 0 bases, with 10 bases between.

In this sample, this clone turned up a few times. The rearrangement links TRBV29-1 to TRBJ2-7; the D is unclear. CDR3 size: 13 residues. Germline CDR1 and CDR2: SQVTM and ANQGSEA. Trimming left V 1 base short and J 6 bases short, with 13 bases between. The CDR3 reads CSVEGNSYSEQYF. CDR3 DNA sequence: TGCAGCGTTGAAGGTAATTCCTACTCCGAGCAGTACTTC.

The rearrangement links TRBV28 to TRBJ1-5; a weak D match, TRBD1 (5 bases). CDR1 and CDR2 from the germline V gene are MDHEN and SYDVKM. The CDR3 is made up of 16 amino acids. V lost 2 bases, J lost 0 bases, and 11 bases lay in between. The CDR3: CASSLPTVYSNQPQHF. Here the CDR3 DNA reads TGTGCCAGCAGTTTACCGACAGTGTATAGCAATCAGCCCCAGCATTTT.

The rearrangement links TRBV2 to TRBJ2-7; D is perhaps TRBD1 (6 bases). The CDR3 runs 13 residues. CDR1 and CDR2 (germline): SNHLY, FYNNEI. Deletions cut 6 bases from V and 1 base from J, with 10 bases between. The CDR3 sequence: CASRQGSSYEQYF. CDR3 DNA sequence: TGTGCCAGCAGACAGGGTTCGTCCTACGAGCAGTACTTC.

This chain connects TRBV9 to TRBJ2-3; 7 nucleotides agree with TRBD2. The CDR3 extends over 15 amino acids. CDR1 and CDR2 from the germline V gene are SGDLS and YYNGEE. J gave up 2 bases and V 2 bases, and 5 bases lay outside the gene matches. The CDR3 coding sequence is TGTGCCAGCAGCGTCCTGGGGGGGAACACAGATACGCAGTATTTT. Protein: CASSVLGGNTDTQYF.

CDR3 DNA: TGTGCCAGCAGGGGACAGAACAGTTACAATCAGCCCCAGCATTTT. This gives the protein CASRGQNSYNQPQHF. The chain is built from TRBV2 and TRBJ1-5, with TRBD1 matching 7 bases. V was clipped by 6 bases and J by 3 bases; unmatched bases: 8. CDR3 length equals 15 residues. Germline V gene data show CDR1 as SNHLY and CDR2 as FYNNEI. Filled out from reference TRBV2 and TRBJ1-5, the complete variable domain reads EPEVTQTPSHQVTQMGQEVILRCVPISNHLYFYWYRQILGQKVEFLVSFYNNEISEKSEIFDDQFSVERPDGSNFTLKIRSTKLEDSAMYFCASRGQNSYNQPQHFGDGTRLSIL.

The J gene is TRBJ1-2, the V gene TRBV18; 7 bases are shared with TRBD1. Germline V gene sequence: CDR1 KGHSH, CDR2 LQKENI. The ends lost 6 bases at V and 2 bases at J; junction bases unmatched: 3. The CDR3 runs 13 residues. CDR3: CASSEQGNYGYTF. In nucleotides, the CDR3 is TGTGCCAGCTCGGAACAGGGGAACTATGGCTACACCTTC. Together with reference TRBV18 and TRBJ1-2, the CDR3 gives the full variable domain: NAGVMQNPRHLVRRRGQEARLRCSPMKGHSHVYWYRQLPEEGLKFMVYLQKENIIDESGMPKERFSAEFPKEGPSILRIQQVVRGDSAAYFCASSEQGNYGYTFGSGTRLTVV.

CDR3 sequence: CASSESRGGPSGETQYF. As DNA, the CDR3 is TGCGCCAGCAGTGAGTCCCGGGGGGGGCCAAGTGGAGAGACCCAGTACTTC. This rearrangement joins TRBV10-1 to TRBJ2-5, with 8 bases aligning to TRBD2. Trimming at V came to 0 bases and at J to 4 bases, leaving 10 bases not matched to a gene. The CDR3 consists of 17 residues. Germline V gene lookup returns CDR1 WNHNN and CDR2 SYGVQD (reference sequence).

The rearrangement uses TRBV5-1 and TRBJ2-3, with 14 bases that match TRBD2. The trim removed 3 bases at V and 11 bases at J, leaving 5 bases unmatched. Per germline, CDR1 SGHRS and CDR2 YFSETQ. This CDR3 is 14 amino acids long. The chain's CDR3 is CASSWGTSGGLQYF. CDR3 DNA sequence: TGCGCCAGCAGCTGGGGGACTAGCGGGGGTTTGCAGTATTTT.

The V and J genes are TRBV6-1 and TRBJ1-2, with TRBD1 matching over 7 bases. CDR1 is MNHNS, CDR2 SASEGT, per germline. The CDR3 consists of 14 residues. The V gene end was trimmed by 2 bases and the J gene end by 4 bases; junction bases not matched to a gene: 4. The CDR3 is CASSERGRGYGYTF. The CDR3, as DNA: TGTGCCAGCAGTGAAAGGGGGCGCGGCTATGGCTACACCTTC.

The chain carries TRBV5-1 and TRBJ1-4; possible D gene TRBD1, 6 bases. Germline CDR1 SGHRS, CDR2 YFSETQ. The CDR3 is made up of 15 amino acids. V shed 1 base and J shed 2 bases, with 9 bases lying between them. CDR3: CASSLWGLTNEKLFF. The CDR3 DNA is TGCGCCAGCAGCTTGTGGGGGCTGACTAATGAAAAACTGTTTTTT.

The chain is built from TRBV10-3 and TRBJ1-2; the D is unclear. The CDR3 sequence is 13 residues long. Germline CDR1 and CDR2: ENHRY and SYGVKD. V dropped 0 bases and J dropped 3 bases, with 5 bases sitting between them. The CDR3 spells CAISESSDYGYTF. In nucleotides, the CDR3 is TGTGCCATCAGTGAGTCGTCAGACTATGGCTACACCTTC.

The chain has TRBV5-1 and TRBJ1-2, with a possible D match to TRBD1 (6 bases). The CDR3 loop spans 14 amino acids. CDR1 SGHRS and CDR2 YFSETQ come from the germline V gene. V gave up 3 bases and J gave up 8 bases, with 17 bases separating them. DNA of the CDR3: TGCGCCAGCAGCTCGGACAGCAGTCGACGGGGCTACACCTTC. Amino acids: CASSSDSSRRGYTF.

V is TRBV5-5 and J is TRBJ2-1; 7 bases agree with TRBD1. The CDR3 has 16 residues. In germline, CDR1 is SGHKS, CDR2 YYEKEE (reference sequence). After removal of 4 bases from V and 7 bases from J, the junction contained 14 bases not matched to a gene. CDR3 sequence reads: CASSQPQGIGLNEQFF. CDR3 sequence (DNA): TGTGCCAGCAGCCAACCACAGGGGATTGGCTTGAATGAGCAGTTCTTC.

The genes are TRBV7-6 and TRBJ1-3, with a tentative D call TRBD1 (5 bases). There are 15 residues in the CDR3. The V end lost 5 bases, the J end lost 2 bases, and 13 bases lay between the germline ends. Germline loops: CDR1 SGHVS, CDR2 FNYEAQ. This chain's CDR3 is CASSPLVDTGNTIYF. As DNA, the CDR3 is TGTGCCAGCAGCCCGTTAGTGGACACTGGAAACACCATATATTTT.

The chain joins TRBV3-1 (or the pseudogene TRBV3-2) to TRBJ1-5; 7 bases are shared with TRBD1. CDR1 LGHDT and CDR2 YNNKEL come from the germline V gene (reference sequence). This CDR3 region has 14 residues. Losses at the gene ends were 1 base for V and 7 bases for J; bases not matched to a gene: 4. The CDR3 protein is CASSQVPGGQPQHF. CDR3 nucleotides: TGTGCCAGCAGCCAAGTTCCAGGGGGACAGCCCCAGCATTTT.

This chain connects TRBV6-5 to TRBJ2-7; 10 bases are a match to TRBD1. The CDR3 is 14 residues long. V trimming: 6 bases; J trimming: 6 bases; junction bases outside the gene matches: 8. Germline V CDR1 and CDR2: MNHEY, SVGAGI. DNA of the CDR3: TGTGCCAGCAGATGGGGACAGGGGTTAAGCGAGCAGTACTTC. Translated: CASRWGQGLSEQYF.